The 27 T cell receptor beta chains below all came from one sample that was sequenced in a study of follicular helper T cells after annual influenza vaccination. Assay: immunoSEQ multiplex PCR; the TCRdb copy retains only in-frame clones and omits some. The sample has about 2,100 clones, more than 70% seen once. This sample's time point: 2015-2016 season, pre-vaccination. The sample was CXCR5+ CD38+ circulating T follicular helper cells from blood, taken on the day of influenza vaccination. As for subset: circulating Tfh, non-naive CD4+CXCR5+PD-1+ (ICOS+CD38+ or ICOS-CD38-). These receptors originate from an adult who received the influenza vaccine.

This clone came up a few times. The chain links TRBV18 to TRBJ2-7; D uncertain. Trimming removed 1 base from V and 1 base from J, with 5 bases in between. Germline assignment: CDR1 KGHSH and CDR2 LQKENI. This CDR3 spans 13 amino acids. The CDR3 region has the DNA TGTGCCAGCTCACCACAACAGTCCTACGAGCAGTACTTC. Residues: CASSPQQSYEQYF.

The CDR3 bases are TGTGCCAGTAGTATCGGGACAGGGTGGTACGAGCAGTACTTC. Its protein is CASSIGTGWYEQYF. J is TRBJ2-7 and V is TRBV19; 9 bases match TRBD1. There are 14 residues in the CDR3. From germline, CDR1 is LNHDA and CDR2 SQIVND (reference sequence). The V gene end was trimmed by 3 bases and the J gene end by 4 bases; junction bases not matched to a gene: 4.

The rearrangement joins TRBV19 to TRBJ2-7; 10 nucleotides match TRBD2. This CDR3 has 14 residues. With 5 bases clipped from V and 2 bases from J, the junction kept 3 bases outside the gene matches. Germline V gene sequence: CDR1 LNHDA, CDR2 SQIVND (reference sequence). CDR3 sequence (DNA): TGTGCCAGTAGTCTAGCGGGGGCCGCCTACGAGCAGTACTTC. This encodes CASSLAGAAYEQYF.

The rearrangement joins TRBV7-9 to TRBJ2-3; no firm D call. The CDR3 extends over 15 amino acids. Trimming took off 5 bases at V and 0 bases at J, with 12 bases between the two ends. Germline CDR1 reads SEHNR; CDR2 reads FQNEAQ (reference sequence). CDR3 in amino acids: CASSLPLVSTDTQYF. The CDR3 DNA reads TGTGCCAGCAGCCTCCCCCTCGTAAGCACAGATACGCAGTATTTT.

This rearrangement joins TRBV27 to TRBJ2-2, with D perhaps matching TRBD1 or TRBD2 (5 bases each). This CDR3 spans 17 amino acids. V shed 1 base and J shed 4 bases, with 16 bases lying between them. Germline CDR1 MNHEY, CDR2 SMNVEV (reference sequence). CDR3 DNA sequence: TGTGCCAGCAGTTTATACCGGTCAGGGAGCGGCACCGGGGAGCTGTTTTTT. Amino acids: CASSLYRSGSGTGELFF.

This clone was counted only a few times. The chain couples TRBV5-6 to TRBJ2-1; maybe TRBD2 (6 bases). Germline CDR1 is SGHDT and CDR2 is YYEEEE. Trimming pared 0 bases from V and 4 bases from J, leaving 14 bases between. The CDR3 has 16 amino acids. In DNA form, the CDR3 reads TGTGCCAGCAGCTTGGTCGGGCAGGCGGGGTACAATGAGCAGTTCTTC. Amino acid sequence: CASSLVGQAGYNEQFF.

The gene calls are TRBV14 and TRBJ1-1; unclear D gene. Trimming removed 0 bases at V and 4 bases at J, with 6 bases between. The germline gives CDR1 SGHDN, CDR2 FVKESK. This CDR3 has 13 residues. The CDR3 reads CASSQERSTEAFF. CDR3 nucleotide sequence: TGTGCCAGCAGCCAAGAAAGGAGCACTGAAGCTTTCTTT. The full variable domain, rest sourced from reference TRBV14 and TRBJ1-1, is EAGVTQFPSHSVIEKGQTVTLRCDPISGHDNLYWYRRVMGKEIKFLLHFVKESKQDESGMPNNRFLAERTGGTYSTLKVQPAELEDSGVYFCASSQERSTEAFFGQGTRLTVV.

This clone was seen once. The V gene is TRBV7-2, the J gene TRBJ1-2; TRBD1 matches at 9 bases. The J segment lost 8 bases and the V segment lost 7 bases, leaving 14 bases of the junction unmatched. The CDR3 covers 15 residues. Germline loops: CDR1 SGHTA, CDR2 FQGNSA. The CDR3 DNA sequence: TGTGCCAGCACTCCCGGACAGGGGTCCCTCGGAGGCTACACCTTC. It encodes CASTPGQGSLGGYTF.

The chain uses TRBV15 and TRBJ2-3; 7 nucleotides agree with TRBD1. CDR3 length: 16 amino acids. The V and J ends lost 1 base and 2 bases, in that order; junction bases with no gene match: 6. Germline V CDR1 and CDR2: LNHNV, YYDKDF (reference sequence). The chain's CDR3 is CATSRGMDRSTDTQYF. In DNA form, the CDR3 reads TGTGCCACCAGCAGAGGCATGGACAGGTCCACAGATACGCAGTATTTT.

The J gene is TRBJ1-5, the V gene TRBV7-2; D not resolved. V was shortened by 5 bases and J by 6 bases, with 14 bases between the two germline ends. The germline gives CDR1 SGHTA, CDR2 FQGNSA. This CDR3 contains 14 residues. CDR3 amino acids: CASSPSSTAQPQHF. DNA of the CDR3: TGTGCCAGCAGCCCAAGCTCAACAGCTCAGCCCCAGCATTTT.

The chain carries TRBV14 and TRBJ1-1; D unclear. Trimming removed 2 bases from V and 1 base from J, with 11 bases in between. CDR3 length: 15 residues. In germline, CDR1 is SGHDN, CDR2 FVKESK. The CDR3 is CASSQNGRWNTEAFF. CDR3 bases: TGTGCCAGCAGCCAAAACGGACGGTGGAACACTGAAGCTTTCTTT.

J is TRBJ1-2 and V is TRBV6-5; D not resolved. V lost 0 bases, J lost 2 bases, and 4 bases lay in between. Germline CDR1 and CDR2: MNHEY and SVGAGI. CDR3 length equals 13 residues. This chain's CDR3 is CASSYSRNYGYTF. The DNA of the CDR3 is TGTGCCAGCAGTTACTCGAGAAACTATGGCTACACCTTC.

This chain connects TRBV30 to TRBJ1-4; D call uncertain. Germline lookup yields CDR1 GTSNPN and CDR2 SVGIG (reference sequence). The CDR3 runs 14 residues. Trimming took off 0 bases at V and 6 bases at J, with 11 bases between the two ends. As DNA, the CDR3 is TGTGCCTGGAGTGTGGGGTCGGGCCATGAAAAACTGTTTTTT. This encodes CAWSVGSGHEKLFF.

The chain carries TRBV7-9 and TRBJ2-1; TRBD2 agrees at 15 bases. The CDR3 covers 15 residues. Per germline, CDR1 SEHNR and CDR2 FQNEAQ (reference sequence). V shed 5 bases, J shed 4 bases, and the junction held 0 bases outside the gene matches. The CDR3 spells CASSGLAGGYNEQFF. CDR3 nucleotides: TGTGCCAGCAGCGGACTAGCGGGGGGGTACAATGAGCAGTTCTTC.

V usage is TRBV6-1 and J usage is TRBJ2-7, with 8 bases aligning to TRBD1. V dropped 4 bases and J dropped 2; count of bases not matched to a gene: 4. Germline V gives CDR1 MNHNS, CDR2 SASEGT. There are 14 residues in the CDR3. The CDR3, as DNA: TGTGCCAGCAGTGTCAGGACAGGGCCCTACGAGCAGTACTTC. Its protein is CASSVRTGPYEQYF.

V usage is TRBV11-2 and J usage is TRBJ2-7; the D gene is possibly TRBD1 (5 bases). V lost 4 bases, J lost 2 bases, and 12 bases lay in between. Germline V gene data show CDR1 as SGHAT and CDR2 as FQNNGV. The CDR3 has 14 amino acids. The CDR3 DNA follows: TGTGCCAGCAGCTCGATCGACAGAACCTACGAGCAGTACTTC. This gives the protein CASSSIDRTYEQYF.

The V and J genes are TRBV28 and TRBJ2-3, with 7 bases that match TRBD2. Trimming cost V 5 bases and J 0 bases; bases outside gene matches: 5. The germline V gene has CDR1 MDHEN and CDR2 SYDVKM. The length of the CDR3 is 15 residues. CDR3 loop: CASSTGLSSTDTQYF. DNA of the CDR3: TGTGCCAGCAGTACGGGACTATCTAGCACAGATACGCAGTATTTT.

This clone was seen a handful of times. The CDR3 nucleotides read TGTGCCAGCACTCGTCCCGGGACAGGGGCTAACGAGCAGTACTTC. The encoded protein is CASTRPGTGANEQYF. The V call is TRBV2, the J call TRBJ2-7; 10 bases map to TRBD1. J was trimmed by 5 bases and V by 7 bases; bases with no gene match: 11. Germline V gives CDR1 SNHLY, CDR2 FYNNEI. The CDR3 contains 15 residues.

This clone was seen just once. CDR3 coding DNA: TGTGCCAGCAGTCCTCAGGACAGGCACACTGAAGCTTTCTTT. Protein product: CASSPQDRHTEAFF. The chain joins TRBV27 to TRBJ1-1, with 7 bases identical to TRBD1. Germline V gene data show CDR1 as MNHEY and CDR2 as SMNVEV (reference sequence). The CDR3 loop spans 14 amino acids. Unmatched junction bases numbered 6, after V lost 5 bases and J lost 3 bases.

This rearrangement joins TRBV7-8 to TRBJ2-1; D is perhaps TRBD2 (7 bases). The CDR3 extends over 15 amino acids. CDR1 is SGHVS and CDR2 is FQNEAQ in the germline V gene. Trimming took off 2 bases at V and 0 bases at J, with 8 bases between the two ends. As DNA, the CDR3 is TGTGCCAGCAGCTTACGGGGGGCCTCCTACAATGAGCAGTTCTTC. Translating gives CASSLRGASYNEQFF. The variable domain in full, completed from reference TRBV7-8 and TRBJ2-1, reads GAGVSQSPRYKVAKRGQDVALRCDPISGHVSLFWYQQALGQGPEFLTYFQNEAQLDKSGLPSDRFFAERPEGSVSTLKIQRTQQEDSAVYLCASSLRGASYNEQFFGPGTRLTVL.

Only one count was recorded for this clone. The CDR3 protein is CATRDRANEKLFF. CDR3 in DNA: TGTGCCACGCGGGACAGAGCGAATGAAAAACTGTTTTTT. The chain is built from TRBV6-5 and TRBJ1-4, with 7 bases that match TRBD1. The V and J ends lost 10 bases and 5 bases, in that order; junction bases with no gene match: 7. The CDR3 sequence is 13 residues long. CDR1 and CDR2 (germline): MNHEY, SVGAGI.

This chain joins TRBV28 and TRBJ2-5, with 8 bases lining up with TRBD2. After removal of 7 bases from V and 1 base from J, the junction contained 8 bases not matched to a gene. CDR1 MDHEN and CDR2 SYDVKM come from the germline V gene. The CDR3 loop spans 15 amino acids. The CDR3 DNA sequence: TGTGCCAGCAAGAGGGCTAGCGGGCGCCAAGAGACCCAGTACTTC. Translation gives CASKRASGRQETQYF.

This chain uses TRBV7-2 with TRBJ2-2; 13 bases fit TRBD2. Germline V gives CDR1 SGHTA, CDR2 FQGNSA. CDR3 length: 18 amino acids. V dropped 5 bases and J dropped 6; count of bases not matched to a gene: 12. CDR3 amino acids: CASSVQGLAGDGSGELFF. The CDR3 region has the DNA TGTGCCAGCAGCGTACAAGGACTAGCGGGAGATGGTTCCGGGGAGCTGTTTTTT.

This chain uses TRBV6-6 with TRBJ1-1; D may be TRBD1 (6 bases). The germline V gene encodes CDR1 MNHNY and CDR2 SVGAGI (reference sequence). CDR3 length equals 14 residues. V was shortened by 5 bases and J by 0 bases, with 10 bases between the two germline ends. DNA for the CDR3: TGTGCCAGCAGTGGGACACTGATGAACACTGAAGCTTTCTTT. It encodes CASSGTLMNTEAFF.

This chain connects TRBV1 to TRBJ2-5; the table calls TRBD2, which could not be checked here. TRBV1 has pseudogene status. This CDR3 contains 15 residues. The CDR3 loop is CTSSQDRGAKETQYF. The CDR3 nucleotides are TGCACCAGCAGCCAAGATCGGGGGGCTAAAGAGACCCAGTACTTC.

This chain uses TRBV30 with TRBJ2-5; possibly TRBD1 for D (6 bases). CDR3 length: 13 amino acids. In germline, CDR1 is GTSNPN, CDR2 SVGIG (reference sequence). V gave up 0 bases and J gave up 4 bases, with 9 bases separating them. The CDR3 sequence is CAWSVPGAETQYF. The CDR3 DNA reads as TGTGCCTGGAGTGTACCAGGGGCAGAGACCCAGTACTTC.

The chain is built from TRBV7-2 and TRBJ2-5; TRBD2 matches 7 bases. This CDR3 spans 16 amino acids. V shed 1 base and J 5 bases; nucleotides not matched to a gene: 10. Germline-derived CDR1 and CDR2 are SGHTA and FQGNSA. The DNA for the CDR3 is TGTGCCAGCAGCTTAGACGGGGGAGGGCTCACGGAGACCCAGTACTTC. Protein: CASSLDGGGLTETQYF.